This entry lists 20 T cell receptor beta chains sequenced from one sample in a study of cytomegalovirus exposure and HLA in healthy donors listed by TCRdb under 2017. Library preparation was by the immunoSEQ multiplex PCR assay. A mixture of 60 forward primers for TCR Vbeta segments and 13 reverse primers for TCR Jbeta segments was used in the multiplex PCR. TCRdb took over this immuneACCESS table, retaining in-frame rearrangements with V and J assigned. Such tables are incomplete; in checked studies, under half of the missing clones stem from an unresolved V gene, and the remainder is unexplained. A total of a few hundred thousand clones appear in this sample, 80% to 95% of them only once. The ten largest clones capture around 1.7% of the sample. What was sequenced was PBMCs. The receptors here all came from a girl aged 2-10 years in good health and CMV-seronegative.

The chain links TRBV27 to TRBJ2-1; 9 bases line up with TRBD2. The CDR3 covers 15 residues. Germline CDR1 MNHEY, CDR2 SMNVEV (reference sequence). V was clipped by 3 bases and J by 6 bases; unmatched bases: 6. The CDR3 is CASSFLAGTINEQFF. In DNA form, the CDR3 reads TGTGCCAGCAGTTTTCTAGCGGGGACCATCAATGAGCAGTTCTTC.

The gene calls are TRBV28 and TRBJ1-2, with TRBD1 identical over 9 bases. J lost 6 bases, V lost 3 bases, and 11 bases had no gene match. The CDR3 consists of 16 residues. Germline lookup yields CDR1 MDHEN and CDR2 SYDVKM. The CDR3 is CASSLSASGQGDGYTF. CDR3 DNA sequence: TGTGCCAGCAGTTTGTCGGCCTCGGGACAGGGAGATGGCTACACCTTC.

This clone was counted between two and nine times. The CDR3 nucleotides are TGTGCCATCGATAGCGGGGAAGGCTCCTACAATGAGCAGTTCTTC. It is translated as CAIDSGEGSYNEQFF. This rearrangement joins TRBV19 to TRBJ2-1, with 8 positions matching TRBD2. The length of the CDR3 is 15 residues. CDR1 LNHDA and CDR2 SQIVND come from the germline V gene (reference sequence). V was pared by 10 bases and J by 0 bases, with 8 bases of the junction left unmatched.

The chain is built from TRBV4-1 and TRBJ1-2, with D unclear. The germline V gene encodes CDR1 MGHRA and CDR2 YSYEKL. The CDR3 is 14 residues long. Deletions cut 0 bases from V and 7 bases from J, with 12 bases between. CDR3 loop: CASSQEGGPSGYTF. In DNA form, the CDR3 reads TGCGCCAGCAGCCAAGAGGGAGGACCTTCTGGCTACACCTTC.

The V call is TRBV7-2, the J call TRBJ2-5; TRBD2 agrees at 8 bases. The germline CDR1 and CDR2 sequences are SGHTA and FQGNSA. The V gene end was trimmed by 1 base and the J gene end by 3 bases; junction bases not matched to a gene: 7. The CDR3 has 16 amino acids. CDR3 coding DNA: TGTGCCAGCAGCTTAGGATTGATTAGCGGGAAAGAGACCCAGTACTTC. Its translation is CASSLGLISGKETQYF.

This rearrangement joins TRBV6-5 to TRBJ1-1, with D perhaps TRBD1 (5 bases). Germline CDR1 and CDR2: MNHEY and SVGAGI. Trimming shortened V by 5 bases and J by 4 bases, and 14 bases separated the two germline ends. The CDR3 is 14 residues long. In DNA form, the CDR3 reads TGTGCCAGCAGTACGTCAGGGAGGGGCACTGAAGCTTTCTTT. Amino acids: CASSTSGRGTEAFF.

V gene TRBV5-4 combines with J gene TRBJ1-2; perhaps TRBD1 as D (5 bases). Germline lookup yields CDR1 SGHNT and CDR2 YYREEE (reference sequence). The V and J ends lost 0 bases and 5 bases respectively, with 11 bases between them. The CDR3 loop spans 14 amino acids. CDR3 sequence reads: CASSLVGTAYGYTF. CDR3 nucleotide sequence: TGTGCCAGCAGCTTGGTTGGGACTGCGTATGGCTACACCTTC.

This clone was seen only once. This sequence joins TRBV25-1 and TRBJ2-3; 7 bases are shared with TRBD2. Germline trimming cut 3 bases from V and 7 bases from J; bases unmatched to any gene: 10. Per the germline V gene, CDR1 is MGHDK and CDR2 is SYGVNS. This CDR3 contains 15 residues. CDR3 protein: CASSDSRTSLHTQYF. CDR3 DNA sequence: TGTGCCAGCAGTGATTCACGGACTAGTCTACATACGCAGTATTTT.

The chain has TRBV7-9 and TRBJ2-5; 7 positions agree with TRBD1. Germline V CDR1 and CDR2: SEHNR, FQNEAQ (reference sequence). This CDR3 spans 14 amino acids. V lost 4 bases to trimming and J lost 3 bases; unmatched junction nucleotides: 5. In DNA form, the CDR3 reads TGTGCCAGCAGCTCACGGGACAGCGAAGAGACCCAGTACTTC. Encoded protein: CASSSRDSEETQYF.

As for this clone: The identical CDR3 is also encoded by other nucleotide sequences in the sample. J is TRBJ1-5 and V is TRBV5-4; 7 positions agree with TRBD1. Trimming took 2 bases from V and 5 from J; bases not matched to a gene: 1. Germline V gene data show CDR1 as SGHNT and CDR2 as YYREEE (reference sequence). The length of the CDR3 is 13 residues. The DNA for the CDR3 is TGTGCCAGCAGCTTAGACAGGGATCAGCCCCAGCATTTT. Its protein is CASSLDRDQPQHF.

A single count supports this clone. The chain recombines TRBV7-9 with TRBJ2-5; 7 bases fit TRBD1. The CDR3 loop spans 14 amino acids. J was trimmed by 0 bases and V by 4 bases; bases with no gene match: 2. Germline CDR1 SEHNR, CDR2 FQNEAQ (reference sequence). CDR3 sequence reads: CASSSGQYQETQYF. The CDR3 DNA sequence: TGTGCCAGCAGCTCGGGACAGTACCAAGAGACCCAGTACTTC. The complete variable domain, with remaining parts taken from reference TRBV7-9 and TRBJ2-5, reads DTGVSQNPRHKITKRGQNVTFRCDPISEHNRLYWYRQTLGQGPEFLTYFQNEAQLEKSRLLSDRFSAERPKGSFSTLEIQRTEQGDSAMYLCASSSGQYQETQYFGPGTRLLVL.

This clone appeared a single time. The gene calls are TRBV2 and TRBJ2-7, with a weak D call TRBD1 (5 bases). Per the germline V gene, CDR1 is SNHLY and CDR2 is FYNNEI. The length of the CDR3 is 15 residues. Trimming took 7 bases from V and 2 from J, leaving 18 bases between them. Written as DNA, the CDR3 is TGTGCCAGCATTATCTTTGACAGTCGCCCCTACGAGCAGTACTTC. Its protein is CASIIFDSRPYEQYF. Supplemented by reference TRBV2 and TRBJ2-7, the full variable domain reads EPEVTQTPSHQVTQMGQEVILRCVPISNHLYFYWYRQILGQKVEFLVSFYNNEISEKSEIFDDQFSVERPDGSNFTLKIRSTKLEDSAMYFCASIIFDSRPYEQYFGPGTRLTVT.

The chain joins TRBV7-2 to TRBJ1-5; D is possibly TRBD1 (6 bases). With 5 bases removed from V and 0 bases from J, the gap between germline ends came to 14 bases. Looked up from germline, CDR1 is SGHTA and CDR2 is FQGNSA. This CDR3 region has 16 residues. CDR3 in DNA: TGTGCCAGCAGCCTACTGACAGGATATAGCAATCAGCCCCAGCATTTT. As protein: CASSLLTGYSNQPQHF.

CDR3 DNA: TGTGCCAGCAGCTTTGACAGGACTACTGAAGCTTTCTTT. Translating gives CASSFDRTTEAFF. The chain uses TRBV7-3 and TRBJ1-1, with D possibly matching TRBD1 (6 bases). The CDR3 runs 13 residues. Trimming removed 3 bases at V and 5 bases at J, with 10 bases between. Looked up from germline, CDR1 is SGHTA and CDR2 is FQGTGA.

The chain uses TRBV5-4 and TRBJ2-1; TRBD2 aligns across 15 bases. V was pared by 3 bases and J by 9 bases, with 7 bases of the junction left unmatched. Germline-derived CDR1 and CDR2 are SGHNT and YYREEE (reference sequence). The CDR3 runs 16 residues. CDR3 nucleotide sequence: TGTGCCAGCAGCTCGGGACTAGCGGGAGGACTTAGTGAGCAGTTCTTC. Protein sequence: CASSSGLAGGLSEQFF. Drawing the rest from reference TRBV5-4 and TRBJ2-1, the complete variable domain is ETGVTQSPTHLIKTRGQQVTLRCSSQSGHNTVSWYQQALGQGPQFIFQYYREEENGRGNFPPRFSGLQFPNYSSELNVNALELDDSALYLCASSSGLAGGLSEQFFGPGTRLTVL.

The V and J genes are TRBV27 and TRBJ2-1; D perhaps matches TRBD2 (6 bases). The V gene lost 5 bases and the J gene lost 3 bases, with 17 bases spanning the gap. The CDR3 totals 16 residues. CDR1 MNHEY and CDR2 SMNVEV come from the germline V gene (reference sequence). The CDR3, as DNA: TGTGCCAGCAGTCCATCCTTTGTGGGAGGCTACAATGAGCAGTTCTTC. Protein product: CASSPSFVGGYNEQFF.

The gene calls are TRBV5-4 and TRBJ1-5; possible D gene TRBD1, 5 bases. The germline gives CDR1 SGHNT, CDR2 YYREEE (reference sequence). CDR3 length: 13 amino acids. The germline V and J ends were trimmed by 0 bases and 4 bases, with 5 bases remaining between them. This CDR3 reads CASSLGQNQPQHF. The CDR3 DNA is TGTGCCAGCAGCTTGGGACAGAATCAGCCCCAGCATTTT.

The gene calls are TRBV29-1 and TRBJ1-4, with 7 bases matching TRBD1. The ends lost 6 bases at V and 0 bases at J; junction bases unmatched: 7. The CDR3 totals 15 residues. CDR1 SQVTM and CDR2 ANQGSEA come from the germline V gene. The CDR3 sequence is CSVSGTAATNEKLFF. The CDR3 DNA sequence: TGCAGCGTCTCCGGGACAGCTGCAACTAATGAAAAACTGTTTTTT.

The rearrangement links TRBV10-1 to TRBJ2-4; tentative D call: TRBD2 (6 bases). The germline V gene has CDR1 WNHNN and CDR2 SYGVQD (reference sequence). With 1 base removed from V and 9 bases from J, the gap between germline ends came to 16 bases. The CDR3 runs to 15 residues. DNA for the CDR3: TGCGCCAGCAGTGAGTTCCGCGGGAATAGAGTCATTCAGTACTTC. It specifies CASSEFRGNRVIQYF.

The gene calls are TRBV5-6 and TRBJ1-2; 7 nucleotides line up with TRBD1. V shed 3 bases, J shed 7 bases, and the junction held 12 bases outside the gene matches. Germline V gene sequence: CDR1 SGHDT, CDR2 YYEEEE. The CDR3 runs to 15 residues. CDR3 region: CASSSGQLRIGGYTF. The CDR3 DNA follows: TGTGCCAGCAGCTCGGGACAGCTAAGGATCGGTGGCTACACCTTC. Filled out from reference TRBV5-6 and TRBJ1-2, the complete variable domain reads DAGVTQSPTHLIKTRGQQVTLRCSPKSGHDTVSWYQQALGQGPQFIFQYYEEEERQRGNFPDRFSGHQFPNYSSELNVNALLLGDSALYLCASSSGQLRIGGYTFGSGTRLTVV.